These T cell receptor beta chains were read from a single sample in a study of patients and donors after allogeneic stem cell transplantation. TCRdb re-called the RT-PCR reads with MiXCR, one entry per CDR3 protein. The sample yields about 200,000 distinct CDR3 sequences, about 38% seen once. The sample was blood, either unsorted or a sorted T cell fraction (not recorded which). Receptors were obtained from a human donor who was either an allogeneic HSCT recipient or a stem cell or donor lymphocyte infusion donor (not recorded which). It is not recorded whose cells these are; they may come from a transplant donor. CDR3s include the opening cysteine and the closing phenylalanine or tryptophan. The D gene is left open where the match is weak. A clone size is listed for some rows: how often the clone was seen (once, few, many), or a class if it is expanded.

TRBJ1-1 few - TRBV5-1 TGCGCCAGCAGCTTGACACCGAGGGAGAACACTGAAGCTTTCTTT CASSLTPRENTEAFF
TRBJ2-2 - - TRBV7-6 TGTGCCAGCAGCCATATCGGAGGGCCGGCCACCGGGGAGCTGTTTTTT CASSHIGGPATGELFF
TRBJ1-5 - - TRBV12-3/TRBV12-4 TGTGCCAGCAGAAGCACAGGGATGGGCAATCAGCCCCAGCATTTT CASRSTGMGNQPQHF
TRBJ1-5 - - TRBV2 TGTGCCAGCAGCCGGACTGCTCAGGGTCAGCCCCAGCATTTT CASSRTAQGQPQHF
TRBJ2-7 - TRBD1 TRBV6-2/TRBV6-3 TGTGCCAGCAGCCAAGGGACAGGTATCTACGAGCAGTACTTC CASSQGTGIYEQYF
TRBJ2-1 - - TRBV4-1 TGCGCCAGCAGCCAAGATCCCTTTGGTGGCTTGGTTGCCTACAATGAGCAGTTCTTC CASSQDPFGGLVAYNEQFF
TRBJ2-2 - - TRBV7-8 TGTGCCAGCTGGGGGGCCTCGAACACCGGGGAGCTGTTTTTT CASWGASNTGELFF
TRBJ1-5 - TRBD1 TRBV12-3/TRBV12-4 TGTGCCAGCAGTCTCGCAGGGGGCCATCAGCCCCAGCATTTT CASSLAGGHQPQHF
TRBJ1-6 few - TRBV4-1 TGCGCCAGCAGCCAGGACCCACAACCCCTCCACTTT CASSQDPQPLHF
TRBJ2-2 few - TRBV6-2/TRBV6-3 TGTGCCAGCATATGGTCCGGGGAGCTGTTTTTT CASIWSGELFF
TRBJ1-1 once - TRBV5-1 TGCGCCAGCAGCTTGGGGGACCGCTACATGAACACTGAAGCTTTCTTT CASSLGDRYMNTEAFF
TRBJ1-2 - - TRBV6-1 TGTGCCAGCAGTGCCACCGTATACTATGGCTACACCTTC CASSATVYYGYTF
TRBJ1-1 - - TRBV28 TGTGCCAGCGGAGCCCTAACCTCCAACACTGAAGCTTTCTTT CASGALTSNTEAFF
TRBJ1-6 few - TRBV18 TGTGCCAGCTCACCTGGCCGGAGCTCCTATAATTCACCCCTCCACTTT CASSPGRSSYNSPLHF
TRBJ1-2 - TRBD1 TRBV18 TGTGCCAGCTCAGCAGGGACAGGGAACTATGGCTACACCTTC CASSAGTGNYGYTF
TRBJ1-1 few - TRBV12-3/TRBV12-4 TGTGCCAGCAGTTTCTCTTTAACTCCGGACAAACTGAACACTGAAGCTTTCTTT CASSFSLTPDKLNTEAFF
TRBJ2-5 - - TRBV10-3 TGTGCCATCAGTCAATCCGCACCGTACCAAGAGACCCAGTACTTC CAISQSAPYQETQYF
TRBJ1-5 few TRBD1 TRBV12-3/TRBV12-4 TGTGCCAGCACCCCGACAGGGAGGAACCAGCCCCAGCATTTT CASTPTGRNQPQHF
TRBJ2-2 - - TRBV27 TGTGCCAGCAGTTTTGAGGGCACCGGGGAGCTGTTTTTT CASSFEGTGELFF
TRBJ1-5 - TRBD1 TRBV4-1 TGCGCCAGCAGCCAAGGACAGGGTTGGAATCAGCCCCAGCATTTT CASSQGQGWNQPQHF